The TCR beta chain described here comes from a study of CD8+CD57+ T cells in acquired aplastic anemia. Study-wide background: Average DNA yield from sorted CD4+ and CD8+ cells was roughly 3.1 ug.

V was trimmed by 3 bases and J by 8 bases, leaving 8 bases between them. The CDR3 spans 12 residues. Germline V lookup: CDR1 SGDLS, CDR2 YYNGEE. This clonotype was seen many times. As yet, its antigen is unknown. Template material for TCR beta VDJ and CDR3 profiling consisted of genomic DNA. TCRdb passed the reads through MiXCR, listing each CDR3 protein once. Here the sample spans some 68,000 distinct CDR3 sequences, roughly 50% being singletons. The study, taken as a whole, reports: Found in both controls and patients were about 30 CD8+ CDR3 sequences.

The specimen sequenced was sorted CD4+, CD8+, or CD8+CD57+ T cells (not recorded which) from PBMCs. The receptor was isolated from a human donor in good health, serving as a control. The V and J genes are TRBV9 and TRBJ2-2; D ambiguous. CDR3 sequence (DNA): TGTGCCAGCAGCGCCCGTATAGGGGAGCTGTTTTTT. Protein sequence: CASSARIGELFF.